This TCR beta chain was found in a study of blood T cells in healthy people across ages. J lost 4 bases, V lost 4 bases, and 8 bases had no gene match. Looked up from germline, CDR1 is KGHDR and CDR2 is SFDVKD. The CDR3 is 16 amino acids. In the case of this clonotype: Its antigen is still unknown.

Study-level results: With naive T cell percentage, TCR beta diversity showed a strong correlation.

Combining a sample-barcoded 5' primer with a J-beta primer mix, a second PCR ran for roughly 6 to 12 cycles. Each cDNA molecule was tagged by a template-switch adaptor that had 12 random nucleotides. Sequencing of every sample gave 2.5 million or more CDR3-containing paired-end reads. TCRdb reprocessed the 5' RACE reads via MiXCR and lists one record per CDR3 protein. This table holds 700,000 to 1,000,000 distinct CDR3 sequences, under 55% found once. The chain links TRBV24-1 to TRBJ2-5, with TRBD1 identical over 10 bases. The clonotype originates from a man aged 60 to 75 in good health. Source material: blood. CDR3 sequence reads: CATSDSGTGERETQYF. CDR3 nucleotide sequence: TGTGCCACCAGTGACTCCGGGACAGGGGAGAGAGAGACCCAGTACTTC.